This T cell receptor (beta chain) was identified in a study of control samples from healthy donors and cancer patients. Germline V CDR1 and CDR2: MGHRA, YSYEKL. V dropped 1 base and J dropped 3 bases, with 16 bases sitting between them. The CDR3 is 17 amino acids. Profiled with immunoSEQ multiplex PCR; TCRdb holds only in-frame clones, not every one. The repertoire consists of 100,000 to 150,000 clones, with about 93% occurring once and the leading ten covering 2% to 3%. Material: blood. The chain combines TRBV4-1 with TRBJ1-3, with D unclear. This TCR derives from a man aged 40-49 years in good health. The CDR3 DNA reads as TGCGCCAGCAGCCAAGGGTCGAACCCGGGAGGTGGAAACACCATATATTTT. It translates to CASSQGSNPGGGNTIYF.